A single sample gave rise to the 18 T cell receptor beta chains below, sequenced in a study of identical twins. MiXCR, applied by TCRdb to the 5' RACE reads, yields one record per CDR3 protein. The sample has about 790,000 distinct CDR3 sequences, 15% to 20% seen once. The same specimen was also included in a second study, on T cells expressing NK-cell markers.

Sequencing was carried out using PBMCs. These receptors came from a woman younger than 30 in good health.

This clonotype was detected a few times. V usage is TRBV12-3 or TRBV12-4 and J usage is TRBJ2-1; D uncertain. The CDR3 is 13 amino acids. V lost 5 bases and J 7 bases, leaving 12 bases between the germline ends. CDR3 amino acids: CASSVILPNEQFF. The DNA for the CDR3 is TGTGCCAGCAGTGTGATCTTACCGAATGAGCAGTTCTTC.

The rearrangement uses TRBV6-1 and TRBJ2-7; D unclear. This CDR3 is 14 amino acids long. Per the germline V gene, CDR1 is MNHNS and CDR2 is SASEGT. The ends were cut back, 5 bases at V and 2 bases at J, with 13 bases in the middle. CDR3 region: CASSPYGPTYEQYF. In DNA, the CDR3 is TGTGCCAGCAGTCCATATGGGCCGACCTACGAGCAGTACTTC.

This clonotype was seen a few times. The genes are TRBV9 and TRBJ2-3; D gene ambiguous. Germline CDR1 SGDLS, CDR2 YYNGEE. The CDR3 loop spans 12 amino acids. Trimming removed 1 base from V and 4 bases from J, with 4 bases in between. CDR3 amino acids: CASSVYPDTQYF. The CDR3 nucleotides are TGTGCCAGCAGCGTATACCCAGATACGCAGTATTTT.

In its sample, this clonotype was seen a few times. The V and J genes are TRBV7-2 and TRBJ1-1, with D possibly TRBD1 on 6 matching bases. The CDR3 length is 14 residues. Germline values: CDR1 SGHTA, CDR2 FQGNSA. V gave up 3 bases and J gave up 4 bases, with 12 bases separating them. The CDR3 protein is CASSLTGPGTEAFF. The CDR3 nucleotides are TGTGCCAGCAGCTTGACAGGTCCTGGCACTGAAGCTTTCTTT.

The rearrangement joins TRBV11-2 to TRBJ1-2, with D possibly being TRBD1 (5 bases). Germline V gene sequence: CDR1 SGHAT, CDR2 FQNNGV. V lost 3 bases and J lost 8, with 16 bases in between. This CDR3 is 14 amino acids long. DNA for the CDR3: TGTGCCAGCAGCTTGGGCAGGGACGGTAGGGGCTACACCTTC. It is translated as CASSLGRDGRGYTF.

The chain uses TRBV9 and TRBJ2-1, with 9 nucleotides matching TRBD2. The CDR3 has 13 residues. With 1 base clipped from V and 8 bases from J, the junction kept 1 base outside the gene matches. Per germline, CDR1 SGDLS and CDR2 YYNGEE. The CDR3 coding sequence is TGTGCCAGCAGCGTACAGCGGGAGGATGAGCAGTTCTTC. It specifies CASSVQREDEQFF.

This clonotype was seen a few times. The chain recombines TRBV9 with TRBJ2-7; the match to TRBD2 covers 14 bases. The CDR3 has 15 residues. CDR1 is SGDLS and CDR2 is YYNGEE in the germline V gene. The V segment lost 0 bases and the J segment 6 bases; nucleotides outside the gene matches: 2. This CDR3 is CASSVDGLAGGEQYF. CDR3 coding DNA: TGTGCCAGCAGCGTAGACGGACTAGCGGGAGGCGAGCAGTACTTC. Filled out from reference TRBV9 and TRBJ2-7, the complete variable domain reads DSGVTQTPKHLITATGQRVTLRCSPRSGDLSVYWYQQSLDQGLQFLIQYYNGEERAKGNILERFSAQQFPDLHSELNLSSLELGDSALYFCASSVDGLAGGEQYFGPGTRLTVT.

The rearrangement joins TRBV5-1 to TRBJ2-5, with D unresolved. The V and J ends lost 1 base and 2 bases respectively, with 15 bases between them. This CDR3 region has 16 residues. Per germline, CDR1 SGHRS and CDR2 YFSETQ. CDR3: CASSLRAGPRQETQYF. CDR3 sequence (DNA): TGCGCCAGCAGCTTGCGCGCCGGGCCTCGACAAGAGACCCAGTACTTC. Complete variable domain (other parts from reference TRBV5-1 and TRBJ2-5): KAGVTQTPRYLIKTRGQQVTLSCSPISGHRSVSWYQQTPGQGLQFLFEYFSETQRNKGNFPGRFSGRQFSNSRSEMNVSTLELGDSALYLCASSLRAGPRQETQYFGPGTRLLVL.

V gene TRBV21-1 combines with J gene TRBJ2-6; TRBD1, the D gene given by the table, was not confirmed from the DNA. TRBV21-1 is a recognized pseudogene. The CDR3 extends over 19 amino acids. CDR3 loop: CASSKISGQGSSGANVLTF. DNA of the CDR3: TGTGCCAGCAGCAAGATTTCCGGACAGGGGAGCTCTGGGGCCAACGTCCTGACTTTC.

The gene calls are TRBV20-1 and TRBJ1-1; D possibly corresponds to TRBD1 (5 bases). The CDR3 is 14 amino acids. Germline CDR1 is DFQATT and CDR2 is SNEGSKA (reference sequence). V was cut by 4 bases and J by 4 bases, with 16 bases left in between. The CDR3 spells CSATRSPRGTEAFF. In nucleotides, the CDR3 is TGCAGTGCTACTCGCAGCCCGAGGGGCACTGAAGCTTTCTTT.

CDR3 in DNA: TGTGCCACCAGCAGAGCTGGATTCTCCTACGAGCAGTACTTC. It specifies CATSRAGFSYEQYF. This chain connects TRBV15 to TRBJ2-7; D ambiguous. There are 14 residues in the CDR3. Trimming took off 1 base at V and 0 bases at J, with 7 bases between the two ends. Germline CDR1 reads LNHNV; CDR2 reads YYDKDF (reference sequence).

This clonotype was detected many times. The chain carries TRBV12-3 or TRBV12-4 and TRBJ1-1, with D unresolved. Trimming shortened V by 3 bases and J by 10 bases, and 15 bases separated the two germline ends. This CDR3 contains 13 residues. Written as DNA, the CDR3 is TGTGCCAGCAGTTTTCGGGCAGCGGCTATAGCTTTCTTT. Protein: CASSFRAAAIAFF.

V gene TRBV12-3 or TRBV12-4 combines with J gene TRBJ2-2; D call uncertain. The CDR3 sequence is 16 residues long. V dropped 6 bases and J dropped 0 bases, with 14 bases sitting between them. The CDR3 coding sequence is TGTGCCAGCAGACGGCTAGACATTGCGAACACCGGGGAGCTGTTTTTT. Amino acids: CASRRLDIANTGELFF.

The chain joins TRBV29-1 to TRBJ2-2; D remains unclear. V lost 4 bases and J lost 1, with 7 bases in between. The CDR3 extends over 13 amino acids. Germline assignment: CDR1 SQVTM and CDR2 ANQGSEA. DNA of the CDR3: TGCAGCGTTGGTTACCAGAACACCGGGGAGCTGTTTTTT. Translating gives CSVGYQNTGELFF.

The CDR3 DNA sequence: TGCGCCAGCAGCCAGGAAGGGAACTTCCAAGAGACCCAGTACTTC. It specifies CASSQEGNFQETQYF. J is TRBJ2-5 and V is TRBV4-3; D unclear. Germline values: CDR1 LGHNA, CDR2 YSLEER. The CDR3 totals 15 residues. With 3 bases removed from V and 1 base from J, the gap between germline ends came to 12 bases.

This clonotype was seen a few times. The chain carries TRBV7-2 and TRBJ2-1, with 8 bases that match TRBD2. Trimming took 5 bases from V and 3 from J; bases not matched to a gene: 9. The CDR3 totals 16 residues. Germline values: CDR1 SGHTA, CDR2 FQGNSA. DNA of the CDR3: TGTGCCAGCAGCCCGCCGGGACTAGTAGTCTACAATGAGCAGTTCTTC. Translating gives CASSPPGLVVYNEQFF.

This clonotype was counted a few times. The chain combines TRBV10-3 with TRBJ2-7; D may match TRBD1 or TRBD2 (5 bases each). V lost 0 bases and J lost 4, with 7 bases in between. The CDR3 is 13 residues long. CDR1 is ENHRY, CDR2 SYGVKD, per germline. DNA for the CDR3: TGTGCCATCAGTGAGTCAGAGGGGTACGAGCAGTACTTC. Residues: CAISESEGYEQYF.

This clonotype was seen more than once but under ten times. The chain recombines TRBV15 with TRBJ2-7; D gene uncertain. Germline assignment: CDR1 LNHNV and CDR2 YYDKDF (reference sequence). V lost 0 bases and J lost 2, with 8 bases in between. The CDR3 runs 14 residues. DNA for the CDR3: TGTGCCACCAGCAGAGAGGGCGGCGCCTACGAGCAGTACTTC. Protein sequence: CATSREGGAYEQYF.